Listed here is a single T cell receptor beta chain. The germline CDR1 and CDR2 sequences are SGHRS and YFSETQ. Trimming removed 4 bases from V and 2 bases from J; junction bases left unmatched: 5. This CDR3 is built from 16 residues. This specimen comes from a study of blood T cell repertoires in COVID-19. Across the study: Samples of COVID-19 (acute and convalescent) were obtained from the United States, Italy and Spain.

Sequencing used immunoSEQ multiplex PCR; TCRdb keeps in-frame clones, though not all of them. The sample carries some 45,000 clones, 82% recorded once. The receptor's source is a woman aged 55-69 years with acute or convalescent COVID-19. The V gene is TRBV5-1, the J gene TRBJ2-3; 12 nucleotides match TRBD2. Material: peripheral blood. Written as DNA, the CDR3 is TGCGCCAGCAGCCCTGGACTAGCGGGGAACACAGATACGCAGTATTTT. Its protein is CASSPGLAGNTDTQYF.